The 26 T cell receptor beta chains given below trace back to one sample, sequenced in a study of CD8 T cells in Susac syndrome (dated by TCRdb to about 2019). The library was prepared using the immunoSEQ multiplex PCR assay. RNA was extracted with the RNeasy kit and about 0.5 to 1 ug was reverse transcribed using random hexamers. Using fastp trimming at Q25 and MiXCR clonotype assembly, TCRdb reanalyzed the public sequencing data and kept in-frame beta chains. A single entry per CDR3 protein holds the most common genes and DNA from its merged rows. Counted in this sample were 100,000 to 150,000 distinct CDR3 sequences; more than 90% of them appeared once. Jointly, the top ten make up approximately 0.22% of the sample. The source material was CD8+ T cells from PBMCs. The receptors here all came from a human donor with Susac syndrome.

The V gene is TRBV4-1, the J gene TRBJ1-1, with a tentative D call TRBD1 (5 bases). V was clipped by 4 bases and J by 0 bases, with 18 bases between them. The CDR3 is made up of 17 amino acids. Germline assignment: CDR1 MGHRA and CDR2 YSYEKL. The CDR3, as DNA: TGCGCCAGCAGCCCAAGCGGGGCGGGGGGAGTGAACACTGAAGCTTTCTTT. Protein product: CASSPSGAGGVNTEAFF.

The chain links TRBV4-1 to TRBJ2-7, with a weak D call TRBD2 (5 bases). The CDR3 has 15 residues. The V end was cut by 1 base, the J end by 2 bases, with 12 bases between. From germline, CDR1 is MGHRA and CDR2 YSYEKL. Here the CDR3 DNA reads TGCGCCAGCAGCCAAGGGACCGGGATCCCCTACGAGCAGTACTTC. Translating it yields CASSQGTGIPYEQYF.

In this sample, this clonotype turned up once. This sequence joins TRBV12-3 or TRBV12-4 and TRBJ2-7; 7 bases are a match to TRBD2. Trimming removed 5 bases from V and 2 bases from J; junction bases left unmatched: 6. The CDR3 is 14 amino acids. CDR3 DNA sequence: TGTGCCAGCAGTCCAACTGCGGGGGCCTACGAGCAGTACTTC. It is translated as CASSPTAGAYEQYF.

The CDR3 DNA follows: TGTGCCAGCAGTGGGACTCTACCGGGTTCCCCTTATAGCAATCAGCCCCAGCATTTT. This gives the protein CASSGTLPGSPYSNQPQHF. V gene TRBV25-1 combines with J gene TRBJ1-5; unclear D gene. Germline CDR1 reads MGHDK; CDR2 reads SYGVNS. This CDR3 contains 19 residues. V shed 4 bases and J shed 0 bases, with 22 bases lying between them.

The CDR3 DNA is TGTGCCAGCAGTTTATTCCCGGGCGATACGCAGTATTTT. Its translation is CASSLFPGDTQYF. J is TRBJ2-3 and V is TRBV12-3 or TRBV12-4; the D is unclear. CDR3 length: 13 residues. V was clipped by 2 bases and J by 6 bases, with 9 bases between them.

The J gene is TRBJ2-1, the V gene TRBV27; the D is unclear. V lost 3 bases and J 3 bases, leaving 6 bases between the germline ends. CDR1 is MNHEY and CDR2 is SMNVEV in the germline V gene (reference sequence). The CDR3 runs 13 residues. The CDR3 coding sequence is TGTGCCAGCAGTTTGGACCGCTACAATGAGCAGTTCTTC. Its protein product is CASSLDRYNEQFF.

The chain employs TRBV29-1 and TRBJ2-7; the match to TRBD2 covers 14 bases. CDR1 is SQVTM, CDR2 ANQGSEA, per germline. J was trimmed by 2 bases and V by 6 bases; bases with no gene match: 6. CDR3 length: 15 amino acids. The CDR3 coding sequence is TGCAGCGTGACTAGCGGGAGGGCCGAGCCCTACGAGCAGTACTTC. Translation gives CSVTSGRAEPYEQYF.

The V call is TRBV4-3, the J call TRBJ2-1, with TRBD1 identical over 9 bases. V lost 1 base, J lost 6 bases, and 7 bases stayed unmatched. The CDR3 runs to 16 residues. The germline V gene encodes CDR1 LGHNA and CDR2 YSLEER. The CDR3 here is CASSQVETGGPNEQFF. CDR3 DNA sequence: TGCGCCAGCAGCCAAGTTGAGACAGGGGGGCCCAATGAGCAGTTCTTC.

The genes are TRBV7-9 and TRBJ2-3; D may be TRBD2 (6 bases). Germline loops: CDR1 SEHNR, CDR2 FQNEAQ (reference sequence). V lost 7 bases and J lost 4, with 15 bases in between. The CDR3 length is 14 residues. The DNA for the CDR3 is TGTGCCAGCACCCCTTGGGAGGAACCAGATACGCAGTATTTT. Amino acids: CASTPWEEPDTQYF.

This clonotype was observed a single time. The genes are TRBV11-3 and TRBJ1-2, with D perhaps TRBD1 (6 bases). Germline loops: CDR1 SGHNT, CDR2 YENEEA. This CDR3 contains 16 residues. Trimming cost V 0 bases and J 2 bases, with 13 bases left between them. The CDR3 bases are TGTGCCAGCAGCTTAGATCCCACAGGGAAGAACTATGGCTACACCTTC. Protein product: CASSLDPTGKNYGYTF.

The rearrangement uses TRBV7-8 and TRBJ2-5; the D gene is possibly TRBD2 (6 bases). The V end lost 7 bases, the J end lost 3 bases, and 36 bases lay between the germline ends. The CDR3 extends over 21 amino acids. Germline lookup yields CDR1 SGHVS and CDR2 FQNEAQ. CDR3 protein: CASTQRWRLGRGFPYEETQYF. CDR3 DNA: TGTGCCAGCACCCAGAGGTGGAGGCTGGGCCGGGGGTTCCCGTACGAAGAGACCCAGTACTTC. Complete variable domain (other parts from reference TRBV7-8 and TRBJ2-5): GAGVSQSPRYKVAKRGQDVALRCDPISGHVSLFWYQQALGQGPEFLTYFQNEAQLDKSGLPSDRFFAERPEGSVSTLKIQRTQQEDSAVYLCASTQRWRLGRGFPYEETQYFGPGTRLLVL.

The chain combines TRBV13 with TRBJ1-2, with D unclear. The CDR3 covers 15 residues. V was clipped by 5 bases and J by 5 bases, with 18 bases between them. The germline V gene has CDR1 PRHDT and CDR2 FYEKMQ (reference sequence). This CDR3 reads CASSPLVWSFYGYTF. In DNA form, the CDR3 reads TGTGCCAGCAGCCCCCTAGTTTGGAGCTTTTATGGCTACACCTTC.

The chain has TRBV27 and TRBJ1-1; 7 bases fit TRBD1. The CDR3 length is 17 residues. Germline-derived CDR1 and CDR2 are MNHEY and SMNVEV (reference sequence). J lost 4 bases, V lost 4 bases, and 15 bases had no gene match. For the CDR3, the DNA is TGTGCCAGCAGTTCTAGATCGGGGCCCAGGGGGAGCACTGAAGCTTTCTTT. Translating gives CASSSRSGPRGSTEAFF.

The V call is TRBV5-6, the J call TRBJ2-1; D may correspond to TRBD1 or TRBD2 (5 bases each). The CDR3 is made up of 13 amino acids. V lost 4 bases and J lost 5, with 10 bases in between. CDR1 is SGHDT, CDR2 YYEEEE, per germline. In DNA, the CDR3 is TGTGCCAGCAGCCAGGGACCGAACAATGAGCAGTTCTTC. Amino acids: CASSQGPNNEQFF.

The chain combines TRBV4-1 with TRBJ2-7; D perhaps matches TRBD2 (5 bases). The CDR3 is 14 amino acids. Germline V CDR1 and CDR2: MGHRA, YSYEKL. The V gene lost 0 bases and the J gene lost 5 bases, with 11 bases spanning the gap. CDR3 nucleotide sequence: TGCGCCAGCAGCCAAGACGTAGCGCGGGACGAGCAGTACTTC. This gives the protein CASSQDVARDEQYF.

J is TRBJ2-7 and V is TRBV4-1, with 7 bases fitting TRBD1. V was clipped by 3 bases and J by 3 bases; unmatched bases: 11. The CDR3 is 16 amino acids. CDR1 is MGHRA and CDR2 is YSYEKL in the germline V gene. CDR3 bases: TGCGCCAGCAGCCATCCCCATGGACAGGAAGGCTACGAGCAGTACTTC. It codes for CASSHPHGQEGYEQYF.

V gene TRBV18 combines with J gene TRBJ1-3; the D is unclear. The CDR3 covers 17 residues. CDR1 and CDR2 from the germline V gene are KGHSH and LQKENI. V lost 2 bases and J 5 bases, leaving 19 bases between the germline ends. In DNA form, the CDR3 reads TGTGCCAGCTCACCATTTTGGGTCAATGAAAACAGAAACACCATATATTTT. Translating gives CASSPFWVNENRNTIYF. The full variable domain, its missing parts supplied by reference TRBV18 and TRBJ1-3, is NAGVMQNPRHLVRRRGQEARLRCSPMKGHSHVYWYRQLPEEGLKFMVYLQKENIIDESGMPKERFSAEFPKEGPSILRIQQVVRGDSAAYFCASSPFWVNENRNTIYFGEGSWLTVV.

V gene TRBV20-1 combines with J gene TRBJ2-5; 7 bases line up with TRBD2. CDR1 is DFQATT, CDR2 SNEGSKA, per germline (reference sequence). This CDR3 has 17 amino acids. Trimming at V came to 6 bases and at J to 0 bases, leaving 16 bases not matched to a gene. CDR3: CSALPGLVRLYQETQYF. The CDR3 DNA sequence: TGCAGTGCCCTTCCCGGACTAGTCCGGCTTTACCAAGAGACCCAGTACTTC.

The chain carries TRBV12-3 or TRBV12-4 and TRBJ1-1, with D unclear. Trimming took off 3 bases at V and 3 bases at J, with 8 bases between the two ends. CDR3 length: 13 residues. The CDR3 protein is CASSFFVDTEAFF. The CDR3 DNA follows: TGTGCCAGCAGTTTTTTTGTGGACACTGAAGCTTTCTTT.

This clonotype was recorded once. The J gene is TRBJ2-7, the V gene TRBV7-9, with D tentatively TRBD1 or TRBD2 (5 bases each). The CDR3 has 14 residues. Germline CDR1 reads SEHNR; CDR2 reads FQNEAQ (reference sequence). V was trimmed by 5 bases and J by 0 bases, leaving 11 bases between them. CDR3: CASSHVGGSYEQYF. The CDR3 DNA reads as TGTGCCAGCAGCCATGTTGGGGGCTCCTACGAGCAGTACTTC. The full variable domain, completed using reference TRBV7-9 and TRBJ2-7, is DTGVSQNPRHKITKRGQNVTFRCDPISEHNRLYWYRQTLGQGPEFLTYFQNEAQLEKSRLLSDRFSAERPKGSFSTLEIQRTEQGDSAMYLCASSHVGGSYEQYFGPGTRLTVT.

This sequence joins TRBV30 and TRBJ2-3, with D uncertain. The germline V gene has CDR1 GTSNPN and CDR2 SVGIG (reference sequence). Between the trimmed V and J ends, which lost 4 bases and 0 bases, there was a span of 11 bases. The CDR3 spans 14 residues. The CDR3 sequence: CAWNSVSSTDTQYF. As DNA, the CDR3 is TGTGCCTGGAACTCGGTGTCTAGCACAGATACGCAGTATTTT. The full variable domain, completed using reference TRBV30 and TRBJ2-3, is SQTIHQWPATLVQPVGSPLSLECTVEGTSNPNLYWYRQAAGRGLQLLFYSVGIGQISSEVPQNLSASRPQDRQFILSSKKLLLSDSGFYLCAWNSVSSTDTQYFGPGTRLTVL.

This clonotype was counted a single time. V and J are TRBV4-3 and TRBJ1-5; D gene ambiguous. Trimming stripped 8 bases from V and 0 bases from J, with 8 bases between. The CDR3 sequence is 13 residues long. Germline CDR1 reads LGHNA; CDR2 reads YSLEER. CDR3 loop: CASALYSNQPQHF. The CDR3 DNA sequence: TGCGCCAGCGCGTTGTATAGCAATCAGCCCCAGCATTTT.

The chain combines TRBV30 with TRBJ1-1, with TRBD1 identical over 9 bases. CDR1 and CDR2 from the germline V gene are GTSNPN and SVGIG (reference sequence). V was pared by 5 bases and J by 4 bases, with 5 bases of the junction left unmatched. The CDR3 has 13 amino acids. Written as DNA, the CDR3 is TGTGCCTGGGCCGGGACAGGGATCACTGAAGCTTTCTTT. Its translation is CAWAGTGITEAFF. Full variable domain (rest looked up from reference TRBV30 and TRBJ1-1): SQTIHQWPATLVQPVGSPLSLECTVEGTSNPNLYWYRQAAGRGLQLLFYSVGIGQISSEVPQNLSASRPQDRQFILSSKKLLLSDSGFYLCAWAGTGITEAFFGQGTRLTVV.

The rearrangement uses TRBV9 and TRBJ1-2; 7 bases line up with TRBD1. Trimming removed 0 bases from V and 7 bases from J; junction bases left unmatched: 9. This CDR3 has 15 residues. Germline CDR1 reads SGDLS; CDR2 reads YYNGEE. The CDR3 DNA sequence: TGTGCCAGCAGCGTAGTCCCGACAGGGTCGAGTGGCTACACCTTC. It is translated as CASSVVPTGSSGYTF.

The CDR3 loop is CASSERFPSTDTQYF. The DNA of the CDR3 is TGTGCCAGCAGTGAAAGGTTTCCTAGCACAGATACGCAGTATTTT. The chain joins TRBV2 to TRBJ2-3; D gene uncertain. Per germline, CDR1 SNHLY and CDR2 FYNNEI. The V end lost 2 bases, the J end lost 0 bases, and 9 bases lay between the germline ends. CDR3 length: 15 residues.

V is TRBV4-1 and J is TRBJ1-5, with a possible D match to TRBD1 (5 bases). The V end lost 1 base, the J end lost 0 bases, and 13 bases lay between the germline ends. This CDR3 spans 17 amino acids. CDR1 and CDR2 (germline): MGHRA, YSYEKL. In DNA, the CDR3 is TGCGCCAGCAGCCAAGCCGGGACGGGGTATAGCAATCAGCCCCAGCATTTT. It is translated as CASSQAGTGYSNQPQHF.